This T cell receptor (beta chain) was captured in a study of T cells in narcolepsy. Overall study: Patients with NT1 or NT2 and healthy control donors were enrolled.

This CDR3 spans 16 amino acids. CDR1 and CDR2 from the germline V gene are PRHDT and FYEKMQ (reference sequence). The junction had 10 bases not matched to a gene; V was cut back by 5 bases and J by 8 bases. Sequencing was performed with immunoSEQ multiplex PCR; in TCRdb, only in-frame clones are kept and a portion is missing. This sample has roughly 25,000 clones, with approximately 85% found just once. The chain joins TRBV13 to TRBJ2-1; TRBD2 agrees at 12 bases. This clonotype was sampled from a human donor with narcolepsy. Specimen: CD45RA- memory CD4+ T cells from PBMCs. For the CDR3, the DNA is TGTGCCAGCAGCCTCCTGACTAGCGGGAGAATGTATGAGCAGTTCTTC. It encodes CASSLLTSGRMYEQFF. Supplemented by reference TRBV13 and TRBJ2-1, the full variable domain reads AAGVIQSPRHLIKEKRETATLKCYPIPRHDTVYWYQQGPGQDPQFLISFYEKMQSDKGSIPDRFSAQQFSDYHSELNMSSLELGDSALYFCASSLLTSGRMYEQFFGPGTRLTVL.